This TCR beta chain appears in the sequencing data of a study of T and B cells in COVID-19 patients (dated by TCRdb to 2018 to 2021). About the investigation overall: In this study, adaptive immunity was profiled in COVID-19 patients who either had active infection or had recovered, using TRB and IGH repertoire sequencing of peripheral blood. Comorbidities linked to unfavorable COVID-19 outcome were present in about 90% of the 20 patients in the active-infection cohort. The repository of TCR and BCR sequences included some 69 time points from around 35 patients, and more than 8.3 million TCR sequences were analysed. Patients in the recovered cohort had a median age of almost 35 years, compared with over 60 years for patients in the active-infection cohort. As many as 9 follow-up blood samples were taken per patient, and some of the samples covered different disease stages within the same individual. The recovered cohort included approximately 18 patients who contributed 20 to 25 samples, and most of those patients had mild to moderate COVID-19 that was managed on an outpatient basis. An age-matched reference group of around 42 healthy donors negative for COVID-19 antibodies served as the comparison for repertoire analyses. Two patients were included in both the recovered and active cohorts because samples were available from active disease and after recovery. In the active-infection cohort, about 65% of the roughly 20 patients were critically ill and required mechanical ventilation or ECMO. The full study reports these points: Specific T cell subsets (CD4+/Treg/CD8+) and sorted SARS-CoV-2-responsive or tetramer+ T cells had not yet been sequenced, and the corresponding sequencing experiments were ongoing. TRB repertoires were highly clonal in active COVID-19, whereas diversity and richness at recovery rose above healthy donor levels. Few blood samples were available from mildly ill patients while symptoms were present, and early samples from severe cases were likewise scarce. The recovered cohort had 2,000 or so exclusive TCR clusters, including under 40 low-pGen clusters. Prospective validation of the reported TCR clusters was stated to be required before clinical use. The size of the cohort was considered insufficient for assessing HLA contributions to COVID-19 susceptibility or severity. Strongly skewed TRBV/TRBJ gene usage was reported in patients with COVID-19.

About this clonotype: Its recognized antigen is unknown. One base away there is no much larger clone; base qualities are not given.

Trimmed from V: 0 bases; trimmed from J: 2 bases; junction bases lacking a gene match: 1. The CDR3, cysteine through phenylalanine, is 15 amino acids long. CDR3 DNA only is kept here, 45 bases in frame from base 1. According to the germline V gene, CDR1 reads SGHVT and CDR2 reads SQSDAQ. TCRdb shows the sequencer as Illumina MiSeq. TRB rearrangements were amplified by multiplex PCR with BIOMED2 TRB-A/B primer pools. Illumina-compatible adapters and 7-nucleotide sample barcodes were attached to the amplicons through two consecutive PCRs. Phusion HS II polymerase was used for all library PCRs. The amplicons were purified from gel with the NucleoSpin Gel and PCR Clean-up kit, measured on Qubit, and then pooled at roughly 3.7 nM. Before Illumina next-generation sequencing, the quality of the amplicon pool was assessed on an Agilent 2100 Bioanalyzer. Per the original workflow: TRB rearrangements were annotated with MiXCR 3.0.8 using the default MiXCR reference library. Sequences with fewer than 2 reads and non-productive reads were filtered out, and every unique CDR3 nucleotide sequence was treated as a single clone. Clonality, diversity, richness and V-J gene usage were calculated in R 3.5.1. GLIPH2 was used for TCR clustering by CDR3 similarity, and generation probabilities were calculated by OLGA. Only GLIPH2 clusters containing at least four unique TCR clonotypes present in at least three individuals were kept. TCRdb's own reprocessing of the public reads used fastp at Q25 and MiXCR and kept productive beta chains. For every CDR3 protein sequence, its rows merge into one entry that carries the most common genes and DNA. TCRdb assigned the V and J calls; the authors' analysis was not used. The sample records roughly 4,700 distinct CDR3 sequences, about 26% of which are singletons. The ten largest clones represent 30% to 45% of the sample.

Genomic DNA extracted from blood was used in amounts of roughly 250-500 ng for amplification of TRB repertoires. The clonotype originates from a human donor with active COVID-19. The chain is assembled from TRBV7-4 and TRBJ2-5, and 9 junction bases match TRBD1. Sample: blood. The CDR3 protein sequence reads: CASSLAGQGQETQYF. The DNA reads as follows: TGTGCCAGCAGCTTAGCCGGACAGGGGCAAGAGACCCAGTACTTC.